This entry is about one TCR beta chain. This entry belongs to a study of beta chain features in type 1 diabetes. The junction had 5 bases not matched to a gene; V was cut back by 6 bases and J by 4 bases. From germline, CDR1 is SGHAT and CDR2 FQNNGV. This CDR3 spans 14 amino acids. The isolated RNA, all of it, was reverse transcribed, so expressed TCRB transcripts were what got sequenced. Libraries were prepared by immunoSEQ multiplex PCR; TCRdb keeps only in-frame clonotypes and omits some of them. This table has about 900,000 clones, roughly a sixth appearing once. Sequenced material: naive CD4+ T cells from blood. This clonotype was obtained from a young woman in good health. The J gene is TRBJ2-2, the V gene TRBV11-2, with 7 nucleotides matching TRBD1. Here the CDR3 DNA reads TGTGCCAGCAGTCTCCCAGGGGGCACCGGGGAGCTGTTTTTT. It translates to CASSLPGGTGELFF.